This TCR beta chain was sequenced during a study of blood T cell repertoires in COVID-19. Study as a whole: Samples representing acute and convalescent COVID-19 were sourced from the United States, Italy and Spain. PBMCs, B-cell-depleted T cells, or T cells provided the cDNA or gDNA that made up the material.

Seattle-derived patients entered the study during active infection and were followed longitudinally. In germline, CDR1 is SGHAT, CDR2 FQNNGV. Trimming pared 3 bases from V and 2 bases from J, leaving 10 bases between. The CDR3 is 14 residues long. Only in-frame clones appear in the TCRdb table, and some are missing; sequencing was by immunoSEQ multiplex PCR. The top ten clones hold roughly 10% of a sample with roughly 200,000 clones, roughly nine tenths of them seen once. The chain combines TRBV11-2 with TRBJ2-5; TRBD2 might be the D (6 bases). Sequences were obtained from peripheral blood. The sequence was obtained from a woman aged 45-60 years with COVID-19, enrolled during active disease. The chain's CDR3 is CASSFEGRQETQYF. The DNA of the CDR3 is TGTGCCAGCAGCTTTGAAGGGAGGCAAGAGACCCAGTACTTC.